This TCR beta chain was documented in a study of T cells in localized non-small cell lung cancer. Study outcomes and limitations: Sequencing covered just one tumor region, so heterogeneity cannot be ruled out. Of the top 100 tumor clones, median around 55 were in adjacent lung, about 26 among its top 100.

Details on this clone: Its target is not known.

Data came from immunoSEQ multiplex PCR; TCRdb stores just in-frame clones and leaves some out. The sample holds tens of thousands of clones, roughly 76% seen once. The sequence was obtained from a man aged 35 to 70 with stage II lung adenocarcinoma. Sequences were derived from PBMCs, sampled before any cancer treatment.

Written as DNA, the CDR3 is TGCAGCGTTGAATGGGTAGCTCCGGGACAGGGGGGAGAGCAGTACTTC. It translates to CSVEWVAPGQGGEQYF. The chain is built from TRBV29-1 and TRBJ2-7; 11 positions agree with TRBD1. The CDR3 sequence is 16 residues long. The germline V gene has CDR1 SQVTM and CDR2 ANQGSEA. V was pared by 2 bases and J by 7 bases, with 13 bases of the junction left unmatched.